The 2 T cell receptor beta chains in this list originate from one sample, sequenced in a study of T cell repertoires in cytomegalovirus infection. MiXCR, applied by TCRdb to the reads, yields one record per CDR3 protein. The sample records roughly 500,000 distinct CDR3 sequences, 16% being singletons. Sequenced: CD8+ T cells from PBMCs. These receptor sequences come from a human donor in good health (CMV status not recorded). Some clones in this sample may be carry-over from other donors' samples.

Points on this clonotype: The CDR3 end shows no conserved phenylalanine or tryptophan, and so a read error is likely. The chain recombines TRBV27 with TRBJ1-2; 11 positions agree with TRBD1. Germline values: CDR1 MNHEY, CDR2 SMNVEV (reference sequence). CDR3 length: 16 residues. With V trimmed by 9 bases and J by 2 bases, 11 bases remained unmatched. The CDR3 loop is CASTGTGGPTNYGYTV. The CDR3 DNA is TGTGCCAGTACCGGGACAGGGGGTCCGACAAACTATGGCTACACCGTC.

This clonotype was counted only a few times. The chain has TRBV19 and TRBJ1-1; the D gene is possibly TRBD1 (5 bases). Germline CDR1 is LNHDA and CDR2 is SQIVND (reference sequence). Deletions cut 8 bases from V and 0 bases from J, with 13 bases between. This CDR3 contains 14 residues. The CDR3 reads CASGASSMNTEAFF. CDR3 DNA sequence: TGTGCCAGTGGGGCCAGTTCAATGAACACTGAAGCTTTCTTT.